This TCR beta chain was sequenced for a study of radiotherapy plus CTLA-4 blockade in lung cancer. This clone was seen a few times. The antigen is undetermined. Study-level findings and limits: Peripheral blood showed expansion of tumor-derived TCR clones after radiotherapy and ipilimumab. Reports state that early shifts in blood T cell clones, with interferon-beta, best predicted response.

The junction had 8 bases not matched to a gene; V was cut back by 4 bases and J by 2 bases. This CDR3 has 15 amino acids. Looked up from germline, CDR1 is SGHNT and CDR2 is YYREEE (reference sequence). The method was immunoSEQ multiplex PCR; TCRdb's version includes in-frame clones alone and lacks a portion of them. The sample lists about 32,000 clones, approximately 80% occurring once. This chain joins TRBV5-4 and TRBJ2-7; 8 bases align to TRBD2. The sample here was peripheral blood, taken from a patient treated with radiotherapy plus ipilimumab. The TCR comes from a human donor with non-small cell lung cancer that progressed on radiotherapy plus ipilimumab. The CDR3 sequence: CASSRGGGVTYEQYF. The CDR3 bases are TGTGCCAGCAGCCGGGGGGGTGGGGTTACCTACGAGCAGTACTTC.